Listed below are T cell receptor beta chains from one sample, sequenced in a study of blood T cells in healthy people across ages. TCRdb ran MiXCR on the 5' RACE reads and lists one entry per CDR3 protein. The sample records 1.5 million to 2 million distinct CDR3 sequences, approximately 50% being singletons. Material: blood. The receptors here all came from a woman in her thirties or forties in good health. Both conserved end residues are part of each CDR3. The D gene is left open where the match is weak.

J: TRBJ1-1
D: NA
V: TRBV12-3/TRBV12-4
CDR3: CASSLQLGTPWDTEAFF

J: TRBJ1-2
D: NA
V: TRBV5-1
CDR3: CASSFEGVVRDDGYTF

J: TRBJ1-5
D: NA
V: TRBV9
CDR3: CASSVEGLGQPQHF

J: TRBJ2-1
D: TRBD2
V: TRBV27
CDR3: CASSPRLIAGTSGLNAQFF

J: TRBJ1-2
D: TRBD1
V: TRBV5-1
CDR3: CASRGGQGASNYGYTF

J: NA
D: TRBD1
V: TRBV5-1
CDR3: CASEGQGRNEQYF

J: TRBJ2-1
D: TRBD2
V: TRBV12-3/TRBV12-4
CDR3: CASRSSGGARNEQFF

J: TRBJ1-2
D: NA
V: TRBV14
CDR3: CASSQYGGNYGYTF

J: TRBJ2-5
D: NA
V: TRBV7-6
CDR3: CASSPRAPGSNQETQYF

J: TRBJ1-2
D: NA
V: TRBV4-3
CDR3: CASSQDQAVYGYTF

J: TRBJ2-7
D: NA
V: TRBV7-9
CDR3: CASSRQVSSSYEQYF

J: TRBJ1-2
D: NA
V: TRBV20-1
CDR3: CSARDARNNYGYTF

J: TRBJ2-5
D: NA
V: TRBV5-1
CDR3: CASSLGFVQETQYF

J: TRBJ2-1
D: TRBD2
V: TRBV11-1
CDR3: CASSPGLAGGPASYNEQFF

J: TRBJ2-7
D: NA
V: TRBV11-2
CDR3: CASSFDGGYEQYF

J: TRBJ2-7
D: TRBD2
V: TRBV7-6
CDR3: CASSLWSVNPAGGQYEQYF

J: TRBJ1-6
D: TRBD1
V: TRBV10-3
CDR3: CAIRGTGGNSPLHF

J: TRBJ2-3
D: TRBD2
V: TRBV5-1
CDR3: CASFSGGPDTQYF

J: TRBJ2-6
D: NA
V: TRBV7-3
CDR3: CASSSPLEESGANVLTF

J: TRBJ2-1
D: NA
V: TRBV29-1
CDR3: CSVGGDEQFF

J: TRBJ2-1
D: TRBD1
V: TRBV20-1
CDR3: CSARTGDRGLDEQFF

J: TRBJ2-1
D: NA
V: TRBV4-3
CDR3: CASSRSRFRYNEQFF

J: TRBJ1-6
D: NA
V: TRBV5-6
CDR3: CASSYRSSSYNSPLHF

J: TRBJ1-5
D: TRBD1
V: TRBV10-3
CDR3: CAISRGQSNQPQHF

J: TRBJ2-4
D: NA
V: TRBV3-1
CDR3: CASSQGQGTKNIQYF

J: TRBJ1-1
D: NA
V: TRBV18
CDR3: CASLISRGNTEAFF

J: TRBJ2-4
D: NA
V: TRBV13
CDR3: CASSSHDREVIAKNIQYF

J: TRBJ1-2
D: NA
V: TRBV29-1
CDR3: CSASSTNYGYTF

J: NA
D: TRBD2
V: TRBV28
CDR3: CASTSRGGIGEQYF

J: TRBJ2-1
D: NA
V: TRBV4-2
CDR3: CASSQADGGYNEQFF

J: TRBJ2-1
D: TRBD2
V: TRBV5-1
CDR3: CASSLAGGREQFF

J: TRBJ2-7
D: TRBD2
V: TRBV27
CDR3: CASRNGPGGSYEQYF

J: TRBJ2-7
D: NA
V: TRBV11-1
CDR3: CASSPSSPATYEQYF

J: TRBJ1-1
D: NA
V: TRBV10-3
CDR3: CAISEPPQGEAFF

J: TRBJ2-5
D: TRBD1
V: TRBV10-3
CDR3: CAIGQGGEETQYF

J: TRBJ2-3
D: NA
V: TRBV5-1
CDR3: CASSSKLATDTQYF

J: TRBJ2-4
D: NA
V: TRBV28
CDR3: CASSLSLSKNIQYF

J: TRBJ1-2
D: NA
V: TRBV28
CDR3: CASSLTPFEVRFRGYTF

J: TRBJ2-7
D: NA
V: TRBV20-1
CDR3: CSAPGVSSYEQYF

J: TRBJ2-5
D: TRBD2
V: TRBV5-1
CDR3: CASSSSGGSGETQYF

J: NA
D: NA
V: TRBV6-1
CDR3: CASSEVVAGGSGDEQFF

J: TRBJ2-3
D: TRBD1
V: TRBV10-2
CDR3: CASRDRGATQYF

J: TRBJ2-7
D: TRBD1
V: TRBV10-3
CDR3: CAIRGTGGSEQYF

J: TRBJ2-7
D: NA
V: TRBV20-1
CDR3: CSARVGAAYEQYF

J: TRBJ1-2
D: NA
V: TRBV27
CDR3: CASSWEAGDGYTF

J: TRBJ2-3
D: TRBD1
V: TRBV7-8
CDR3: CASSSPGQYVDTQYF

J: TRBJ2-3
D: NA
V: TRBV6-1
CDR3: CASSEGLQYTDTQYF

J: TRBJ2-6
D: TRBD1
V: TRBV19
CDR3: CASSITGAGANVLTF